This T cell receptor (beta chain) emerged from a study of blood T cell repertoires in COVID-19. Turning to the study itself: Sites across the United States, Italy and Spain contributed samples from acute and convalescent COVID-19. T cells, B-cell-depleted T cells, or PBMCs provided the cDNA or gDNA that served as material.

Per the original data handling: Amplification of reference gene primers was used by the study to estimate nucleated cell counts. This table comes from immunoSEQ multiplex PCR, and its TCRdb copy is limited to in-frame clones, with some not included. V and J calls and clone size are those listed in that table; D and trimming were worked out from the DNA. Among 140,000 to 150,000 clones listed, around 87% were seen once. The CDR3 consists of 14 residues. V was trimmed by 0 bases and J by 2 bases, leaving 11 bases between them. The germline V gene encodes CDR1 GTSNPN and CDR2 SVGIG (reference sequence).

This chain uses TRBV30 with TRBJ2-7; the D gene is possibly TRBD1 (6 bases). Sequences were obtained from peripheral blood. The TCR comes from a man over 45 who had recovered from COVID-19. The CDR3 spells CAWSVSGGAYEQYF. The DNA for the CDR3 is TGTGCCTGGAGTGTATCTGGGGGCGCCTACGAGCAGTACTTC.